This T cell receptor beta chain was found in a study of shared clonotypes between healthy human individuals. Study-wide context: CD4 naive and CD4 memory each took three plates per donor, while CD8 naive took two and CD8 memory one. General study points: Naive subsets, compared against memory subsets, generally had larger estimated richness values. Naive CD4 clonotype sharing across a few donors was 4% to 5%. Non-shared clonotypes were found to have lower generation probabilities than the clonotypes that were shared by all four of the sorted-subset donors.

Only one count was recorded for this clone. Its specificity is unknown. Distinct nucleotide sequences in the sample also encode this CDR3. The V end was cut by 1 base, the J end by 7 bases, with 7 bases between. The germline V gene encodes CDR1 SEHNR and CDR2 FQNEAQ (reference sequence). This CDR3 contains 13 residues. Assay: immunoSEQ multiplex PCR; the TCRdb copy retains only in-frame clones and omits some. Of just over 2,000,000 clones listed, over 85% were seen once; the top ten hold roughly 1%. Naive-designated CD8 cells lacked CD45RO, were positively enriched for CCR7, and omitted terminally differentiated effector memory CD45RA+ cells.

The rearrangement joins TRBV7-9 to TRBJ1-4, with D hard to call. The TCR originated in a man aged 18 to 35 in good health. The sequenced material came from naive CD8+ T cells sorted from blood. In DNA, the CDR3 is TGTGCCAGCAGCTTAGTTGTCAGTGAAAAACTGTTTTTT. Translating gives CASSLVVSEKLFF.